The 2 T cell receptor beta chains in this list originate from one sample, sequenced in a study of Ad26.COV2.S vaccination and SARS-CoV-2 variants. Treatment reported: roughly 19 received Ad26.COV2.S at low or high dose, single or two shots; about 5 received placebo; per-sample allocation not given. Repertoires come from day 63 after the first vaccine or placebo injection. The data were produced by immunoSEQ multiplex PCR, yet TCRdb's version contains in-frame clones alone and is incomplete. The table shows roughly 700,000 clones, with roughly nine tenths occurring only once. The material was peripheral blood, obtained in a trial of Ad26.COV2.S vaccine versus placebo. The source is a person aged 18-60 years who received the Ad26.COV2.S COVID-19 vaccine or a placebo.

The chain uses TRBV10-3 and TRBJ2-3, with 8 bases identical to TRBD2. There are 17 residues in the CDR3. Germline CDR1 and CDR2: ENHRY and SYGVKD. Losses at the gene ends were 6 bases for V and 1 base for J; bases not matched to a gene: 12. For the CDR3, the DNA is TGTGCCATCAGCCAGGGGCAATACGGGGGGGGCACAGATACGCAGTATTTT. As protein: CAISQGQYGGGTDTQYF.

This clone was counted only a few times. The rearrangement joins TRBV5-1 to TRBJ2-2, with TRBD2 identical over 7 bases. This CDR3 region has 15 residues. V gave up 1 base and J gave up 5 bases; unmatched junction bases: 5. Germline lookup yields CDR1 SGHRS and CDR2 YFSETQ. The chain's CDR3 is CASSLFAGDTGELFF. The CDR3 DNA follows: TGCGCCAGCAGCTTGTTTGCGGGAGATACCGGGGAGCTGTTTTTT.